One and the same sample provided the 8 T cell receptor beta chains below, sequenced in a study of blood T cell repertoires in COVID-19. Clones were read by immunoSEQ multiplex PCR, and TCRdb kept only the in-frame ones, dropping some. The data show some 400,000 clones, around 84% seen once. Sample: peripheral blood. The receptors stem from a human donor with acute or convalescent COVID-19. The donor label of this sample is uncertain.

This chain joins TRBV14 and TRBJ1-6; no clear D. Trimming stripped 1 base from V and 7 bases from J, with 8 bases between. Germline V CDR1 and CDR2: SGHDN, FVKESK. The CDR3 runs 14 residues. This CDR3 reads CASSQGRVNSPLHF. In nucleotides, the CDR3 is TGTGCCAGCAGCCAAGGGAGGGTCAATTCACCCCTCCACTTT.

The chain is built from TRBV2 and TRBJ1-1; 8 nucleotides agree with TRBD1. CDR3 size: 14 residues. CDR1 and CDR2 (germline): SNHLY, FYNNEI. V lost 5 bases to trimming and J lost 3 bases; unmatched junction nucleotides: 5. The CDR3: CASSRTGRDTEAFF. The CDR3 bases are TGTGCCAGCAGTCGGACAGGGCGGGACACTGAAGCTTTCTTT.

The chain combines TRBV27 with TRBJ1-2, with 11 bases lining up with TRBD1. Germline CDR1 is MNHEY and CDR2 is SMNVEV (reference sequence). V was pared by 5 bases and J by 5 bases, with 10 bases of the junction left unmatched. This CDR3 comprises 16 residues. This CDR3 reads CASSTTPGQGDYGYTF. The DNA for the CDR3 is TGTGCCAGCAGTACCACCCCGGGACAGGGGGATTATGGCTACACCTTC.

This chain uses TRBV5-4 with TRBJ2-7, with D tentatively TRBD2 (7 bases). Germline values: CDR1 SGHNT, CDR2 YYREEE (reference sequence). The CDR3 loop spans 14 amino acids. V was clipped by 2 bases and J by 5 bases, with 14 bases between them. The CDR3 coding sequence is TGTGCCAGCAGCTTAGTGGGGGGGGGCCACGAGCAGTACTTC. Encoded protein: CASSLVGGGHEQYF.

This clone came up once. The chain recombines TRBV27 with TRBJ1-6, with TRBD1 identical over 9 bases. This CDR3 spans 14 amino acids. V shed 6 bases and J 8 bases; nucleotides not matched to a gene: 5. Germline loops: CDR1 MNHEY, CDR2 SMNVEV (reference sequence). Here the CDR3 DNA reads TGTGCCAGCAGACAGGGGGCGTATCATTCACCCCTCCACTTT. This translates into CASRQGAYHSPLHF.

This chain connects TRBV16 to TRBJ2-3; a possible D gene is TRBD1 (6 bases). From germline, CDR1 is KGHSY and CDR2 FQNENV. The CDR3 covers 16 residues. Trimming left V 2 bases short and J 2 bases short, with 14 bases between. CDR3: CASSQGRQENTDTQYF. The CDR3 region has the DNA TGTGCCAGCAGCCAAGGCCGACAGGAAAACACAGATACGCAGTATTTT.

CDR3 loop: CAWSVGAGANEKLFF. The CDR3 DNA sequence: TGTGCCTGGAGTGTAGGGGCAGGAGCGAATGAAAAACTGTTTTTT. The rearrangement joins TRBV30 to TRBJ1-4; D is possibly TRBD1 (5 bases). CDR3 length: 15 amino acids. The V end lost 0 bases, the J end lost 5 bases, and 13 bases lay between the germline ends. Germline V gene data show CDR1 as GTSNPN and CDR2 as SVGIG (reference sequence).

The V and J genes are TRBV15 and TRBJ2-1, with a tentative D call TRBD2 (6 bases). Germline loops: CDR1 LNHNV, CDR2 YYDKDF (reference sequence). The CDR3 is made up of 15 amino acids. The germline V and J ends were trimmed by 1 base and 9 bases, with 16 bases remaining between them. CDR3 sequence: CATSRARLELSEQFF. The DNA for the CDR3 is TGTGCCACCAGCAGAGCCCGACTAGAGCTCAGTGAGCAGTTCTTC.